This TCR beta chain appears in the sequencing data of a study of cytomegalovirus exposure and HLA in healthy donors. Study findings and constraints: Apparent HLA restriction characterized most CMV-associated TCR beta chains in a later analysis.

60 Vbeta and 13 Jbeta primers were used in PCR. Here immunoSEQ multiplex PCR was the method, and the copy in TCRdb shows in-frame clones only, minus some. The sample has about 200,000 clones; 70% to 80% are singletons. CDR1 and CDR2 from the germline V gene are SGHDT and YYEEEE. There are 16 residues in the CDR3. V dropped 2 bases and J dropped 5; count of bases not matched to a gene: 5. In the case of this clone: Its specificity is not known.

The chain employs TRBV5-6 and TRBJ2-3; the match to TRBD2 covers 13 bases. Input material: PBMCs. This clonotype was sampled from a woman aged 30 to 39 in good health and CMV-seropositive. In DNA, the CDR3 is TGTGCCAGCAGCTTCGGACTAGCGGGAGTGGGAGATACGCAGTATTTT. Translation gives CASSFGLAGVGDTQYF.